Following are 3 T cell receptor beta chains from one sample sequenced in a study of T cell changes during pregnancy in multiple sclerosis. Sequencing was performed with immunoSEQ multiplex PCR; in TCRdb, only in-frame clones are kept and a portion is missing. The sample has roughly 52,000 clones; around 94% are singletons. Sequencing used CD8+ T cells from peripheral blood mononuclear cells, obtained in the third trimester of pregnancy. The receptors were sampled from a female donor with multiple sclerosis, enrolled in a pregnancy study.

This chain connects TRBV7-6 to TRBJ2-4; 10 bases match TRBD1. CDR3 size: 17 residues. Germline trimming cut 2 bases from V and 6 bases from J; bases unmatched to any gene: 10. CDR1 is SGHVS, CDR2 FNYEAQ, per germline. The DNA for the CDR3 is TGTGCCAGCAGCTTATGGTCTTGGGACAGGGGAGGAAACATTCAGTACTTC. It specifies CASSLWSWDRGGNIQYF.

The genes are TRBV25-1 and TRBJ2-2; 9 nucleotides align to TRBD1. The CDR3 spans 14 residues. From germline, CDR1 is MGHDK and CDR2 SYGVNS. V lost 7 bases, J lost 1 base, and 1 base stayed unmatched. The CDR3 spells CASTGQGNTGELFF. CDR3 nucleotides: TGTGCCAGCACGGGACAGGGGAACACCGGGGAGCTGTTTTTT.

J is TRBJ2-2 and V is TRBV27; D unresolved. V dropped 6 bases and J dropped 3 bases, with 8 bases sitting between them. CDR1 is MNHEY, CDR2 SMNVEV, per germline (reference sequence). This CDR3 is 13 amino acids long. The CDR3 DNA sequence: TGTGCCAGCAGGGCCATTGACACCGGGGAGCTGTTTTTT. Residues: CASRAIDTGELFF.